The subject of this entry is one T cell receptor (beta chain). This clonotype was detected a few times. Its antigen remains undetermined. A clone one base away is much larger, so this may be a read error. This sample stems from a study of T-cell reconstitution after alpha-beta-depleted transplantation in children (dated by TCRdb to 2016 to 2018). Regarding the complete study: The study quantitatively tracked T-cell immune reconstitution after TCRalphabeta/CD19-depleted allogeneic hematopoietic cell transplantation in children using TCR repertoire profiling. Study-wide findings and limitations: Over the following months the frequencies of hyperexpanded clones went down, and after one year T-cell counts and TCRbeta diversity were mostly credited to newly produced T cells. The apparently early alphabetaT-cell count recovery about two months after transplant was reportedly dependent on only several hundred rapidly expanded clones derived from non-depleted graft cells. In some patients, high TCRbeta diversity at day 60 was attributed to recipient T cells and intrathymic progenitors that had survived conditioning.

The library was made by PCR. These reads were obtained on an Illumina HiSeq 2500. Molecular barcoding was employed in the preparation of TCR libraries, with unique molecular identifiers being used to normalize TCRbeta repertoire quantification. TCRdb handled the public reads itself, with Q25 trimming in fastp and clone calling in MiXCR, and kept productive beta chains. Identical CDR3 protein sequences are pooled into one entry, listed with their most common genes and DNA. This sample has about a million distinct CDR3 sequences in its table, and about 29% of those were observed once. The ten largest clones represent more than 25% of the sample. V and J are truncated by 8 bases and 1 base respectively, leaving an intervening sequence of 8 bases. The germline V gene (reference sequence) specifies DFQATT as CDR1 and SNEGSKA as CDR2. Including cysteine and phenylalanine, the CDR3 has 11 amino acids. Of all the DNA, just the CDR3 is kept, 33 bases in frame from base 1.

In the paper's terms, the treatment or condition label means: allogeneic hematopoietic cell transplantation with graft depleted of TCRalphabeta T cells and CD19 B cells. The children who served as transplant recipients had been given grafts of TCRalphabeta/CD19-depleted allogeneic hematopoietic cells. Source: PBMCs, mostly from graft donor cells, taken 360 days after TCRalphabeta/CD19-depleted stem cell transplant. Recombination linked TRBV20-1 to TRBJ1-1; TRBD1 is perhaps the D gene, given 5 matching bases. This receptor was identified in a boy less than two years old who had a stem cell transplant for SCID, so the T cells may come from the graft donor. The DNA is as follows: TGCAGTTCCACAGGGAACACTGAAGCTTTCTTT. This translates into CSSTGNTEAFF.